These 31 T cell receptor beta chains were all obtained from the same sample, sequenced in a study of T cells in Graves' hyperthyroidism and ophthalmopathy. What was amplified from RNA transcripts were TCR beta CDR3 regions. TCR CDR3 underwent first-round RT-PCR with the HTBI primer set. TCRdb re-called the multiplex PCR reads with MiXCR, one entry per CDR3 protein. The data contain 380,000 or so distinct CDR3 sequences, approximately 19% of them singletons. The sample comprised blood. These receptors were collected from a woman in her late teens or twenties with Graves' hyperthyroidism.

This clonotype was seen many times. The gene calls are TRBV6-1 and TRBJ2-2, with D perhaps matching TRBD2 (5 bases). CDR3 length: 15 residues. Deletions cut 5 bases from V and 4 bases from J, with 14 bases between. Germline V gene sequence: CDR1 MNHNS, CDR2 SASEGT. CDR3 loop: CASSRRADRTGELFF. As DNA, the CDR3 is TGTGCCAGCAGTCGGCGGGCGGATCGCACCGGGGAGCTGTTTTTT.

This clonotype has ten or more counts. This rearrangement joins TRBV12-3 or TRBV12-4 to TRBJ2-5, with a possible D match to TRBD1 (6 bases). V shed 3 bases and J shed 5 bases, with 10 bases lying between them. This CDR3 is 13 amino acids long. The CDR3 nucleotides are TGTGCCAGCAGTTTTCAGGGGCGGGAGACCCAGTACTTC. Translating gives CASSFQGRETQYF.

The rearrangement joins TRBV6-4 to TRBJ2-2; the match to TRBD2 covers 7 bases. CDR3 length: 15 residues. The trim removed 5 bases at V and 5 bases at J, leaving 8 bases unmatched. Germline-derived CDR1 and CDR2 are MRHNA and SNTAGT. The CDR3 loop reads CASSLVGEGTGELFF. In DNA form, the CDR3 reads TGTGCCAGCAGTTTAGTGGGGGAGGGAACCGGGGAGCTGTTTTTT.

The CDR3 bases are TGTGCCTGGAGTCCTTACGGCGATGAGCAGTTCTTC. This gives the protein CAWSPYGDEQFF. The V call is TRBV30, the J call TRBJ2-1; D unclear. The CDR3 is made up of 12 amino acids. The germline V and J ends were trimmed by 2 bases and 8 bases, with 10 bases remaining between them. The germline CDR1 and CDR2 sequences are GTSNPN and SVGIG (reference sequence). Combining the CDR3 with reference TRBV30 and TRBJ2-1 gives the whole variable domain SQTIHQWPATLVQPVGSPLSLECTVEGTSNPNLYWYRQAAGRGLQLLFYSVGIGQISSEVPQNLSASRPQDRQFILSSKKLLLSDSGFYLCAWSPYGDEQFFGPGTRLTVL.

This clonotype was detected a few times. This rearrangement joins TRBV19 to TRBJ1-1, with a tentative D call TRBD1 (5 bases). This CDR3 has 15 residues. CDR1 is LNHDA and CDR2 is SQIVND in the germline V gene (reference sequence). Deletions cut 3 bases from V and 0 bases from J, with 11 bases between. This chain's CDR3 is CASSIWGRLNTEAFF. The CDR3 coding sequence is TGTGCCAGTAGTATTTGGGGCAGGCTGAACACTGAAGCTTTCTTT.

The chain couples TRBV12-3 or TRBV12-4 to TRBJ1-5; unclear D gene. This CDR3 region has 13 residues. V lost 6 bases to trimming and J lost 2 bases, with 8 bases between them. As DNA, the CDR3 is TGTGCCAGCAGGCAAGGTGGCAATCAGCCCCAGCATTTT. Translation gives CASRQGGNQPQHF.

This chain joins TRBV29-1 and TRBJ1-2; 9 bases are a match to TRBD1. Germline loops: CDR1 SQVTM, CDR2 ANQGSEA. This CDR3 spans 15 amino acids. Losses at the gene ends were 4 bases for V and 4 bases for J; bases not matched to a gene: 10. The CDR3 nucleotides are TGCAGCGTTGGGGACAGGGATACCGGCGTCTATGGCTACACCTTC. It translates to CSVGDRDTGVYGYTF.

This clonotype was detected only once. This is likely a read error, given that the CDR3 carries no conserved phenylalanine or tryptophan at its end. V gene TRBV30 combines with J gene TRBJ1-1; D not certain. The CDR3 length is 12 residues. Germline-derived CDR1 and CDR2 are GTSNPN and SVGIG (reference sequence). V was shortened by 8 bases and J by 1 base, with 11 bases between the two germline ends. The CDR3 coding sequence is TGTGCCGTTGTTCCGGGGAACACTGAAGCTTTCGTT. Translated, it gives CAVVPGNTEAFV.

Many counts were recorded for this clonotype. The chain employs TRBV24-1 and TRBJ1-3; no reliable D call. The germline CDR1 and CDR2 sequences are KGHDR and SFDVKD. V was shortened by 2 bases and J by 2 bases, with 3 bases between the two germline ends. There are 13 residues in the CDR3. CDR3 DNA: TGTGCCACCAGTGATTCACCTGGAAACACCATATATTTT. Translating it yields CATSDSPGNTIYF.

The rearrangement links TRBV2 to TRBJ1-4; D perhaps matches TRBD1 (5 bases). Trimming cost V 3 bases and J 7 bases, with 12 bases left between them. Germline V gives CDR1 SNHLY, CDR2 FYNNEI. The CDR3 is made up of 14 amino acids. The CDR3 loop reads CASSDPGAGEKLFF. The CDR3 nucleotides are TGTGCCAGCAGTGATCCCGGGGCTGGTGAAAAACTGTTTTTT. The full variable domain, completed using reference TRBV2 and TRBJ1-4, is EPEVTQTPSHQVTQMGQEVILRCVPISNHLYFYWYRQILGQKVEFLVSFYNNEISEKSEIFDDQFSVERPDGSNFTLKIRSTKLEDSAMYFCASSDPGAGEKLFFGSGTQLSVL.

In its sample, this clonotype was seen a few times. V gene TRBV9 combines with J gene TRBJ1-2; D remains ambiguous. The germline gives CDR1 SGDLS, CDR2 YYNGEE. This CDR3 spans 14 amino acids. Trimming took off 2 bases at V and 0 bases at J, with 8 bases between the two ends. Here the CDR3 DNA reads TGTGCCAGCAGCGTGGCAGCCTCTAACTATGGCTACACCTTC. This codes for CASSVAASNYGYTF.

The CDR3: CSARQRRGFNQPQHF. CDR3 DNA: TGCAGTGCTAGACAGCGGCGGGGCTTCAATCAGCCCCAGCATTTT. The V gene is TRBV20-1, the J gene TRBJ1-5; perhaps TRBD1 as D (5 bases). Per germline, CDR1 DFQATT and CDR2 SNEGSKA (reference sequence). This CDR3 has 15 amino acids. Trimming stripped 2 bases from V and 3 bases from J, with 14 bases between.

This clonotype was counted between two and nine times. The rearrangement joins TRBV11-3 to TRBJ2-2; D gene ambiguous. Germline CDR1 and CDR2: SGHNT and YENEEA. Trimming pared 3 bases from V and 6 bases from J, leaving 8 bases between. There are 13 residues in the CDR3. CDR3 nucleotides: TGTGCCAGCAGCTTCCAGTCTGCCGGGGAGCTGTTTTTT. Translation: CASSFQSAGELFF.

This clonotype was seen only a few times. The J gene is TRBJ1-5, the V gene TRBV5-5; TRBD1 matches at 8 bases. The CDR3 has 16 residues. V was clipped by 2 bases and J by 3 bases; unmatched bases: 7. Germline V gene data show CDR1 as SGHKS and CDR2 as YYEKEE (reference sequence). The DNA for the CDR3 is TGTGCCAGCAGCTTAGCGGGACAGGCTCTCAATCAGCCCCAGCATTTT. Residues: CASSLAGQALNQPQHF.

The chain uses TRBV27 and TRBJ2-5; 10 bases map to TRBD2. Germline V gene lookup returns CDR1 MNHEY and CDR2 SMNVEV (reference sequence). The CDR3 consists of 17 residues. V shed 2 bases, J shed 4 bases, and the junction held 10 bases outside the gene matches. The CDR3 bases are TGTGCCAGCAGTTTAGGGGGCGTAGCGGGGGGCCGAGAGACCCAGTACTTC. It codes for CASSLGGVAGGRETQYF.

This clonotype occurred many times. J is TRBJ1-1 and V is TRBV12-3 or TRBV12-4, with no clear D. The CDR3 has 13 residues. Trimming shortened V by 3 bases and J by 1 base, and 6 bases separated the two germline ends. The CDR3 coding sequence is TGTGCCAGCAGTTTTCCCCAGAACACTGAAGCTTTCTTT. This gives the protein CASSFPQNTEAFF.

The chain carries TRBV11-2 and TRBJ1-1; no clear D gene. CDR1 is SGHAT, CDR2 FQNNGV, per germline. V dropped 2 bases and J dropped 5 bases, with 9 bases sitting between them. This CDR3 contains 13 residues. CDR3 nucleotide sequence: TGTGCCAGCAGCTTATTAAGGGTTACTGAAGCTTTCTTT. Amino acid sequence: CASSLLRVTEAFF.

This clonotype was detected many times. In DNA form, the CDR3 reads TGTGCCAGCAGTTACTCGAGTAGGGCTGGAAACACCATATATTTT. Translating it yields CASSYSSRAGNTIYF. V is TRBV6-5 and J is TRBJ1-3; D remains unclear. CDR1 and CDR2 from the germline V gene are MNHEY and SVGAGI. The CDR3 totals 15 residues. V lost 0 bases and J lost 2, with 8 bases in between.

The rearrangement joins TRBV12-3 or TRBV12-4 to TRBJ1-1; no definite D call. The CDR3 is 11 amino acids. V was shortened by 9 bases and J by 5 bases, with 10 bases between the two germline ends. CDR3 loop: CASAALTEAFF. The DNA for the CDR3 is TGTGCCAGTGCCGCGCTGACTGAAGCTTTCTTT.

This clonotype was seen ten or more times. The rearrangement joins TRBV6-1 to TRBJ2-2; D uncertain. The germline gives CDR1 MNHNS, CDR2 SASEGT. The CDR3 runs to 13 residues. Trimming left V 1 base short and J 2 bases short, with 2 bases between. The CDR3 DNA reads TGTGCCAGCAGTGAAGATAACACCGGGGAGCTGTTTTTT. Amino acid sequence: CASSEDNTGELFF.

CDR3 in DNA: TGTGCCAGCAGTCTGGCCGGGACAGGGGCCCACGAGACCCAGTACTTC. This sequence encodes CASSLAGTGAHETQYF. The rearrangement links TRBV28 to TRBJ2-5; 10 bases are shared with TRBD1. V dropped 5 bases and J dropped 5; count of bases not matched to a gene: 11. CDR1 is MDHEN, CDR2 SYDVKM, per germline. The CDR3 is made up of 16 amino acids. Full variable domain (rest looked up from reference TRBV28 and TRBJ2-5): DVKVTQSSRYLVKRTGEKVFLECVQDMDHENMFWYRQDPGLGLRLIYFSYDVKMKEKGDIPEGYSVSREKKERFSLILESASTNQTSMYLCASSLAGTGAHETQYFGPGTRLLVL.

This clonotype was observed many times. The V and J genes are TRBV5-1 and TRBJ1-5, with TRBD1 as a possible D gene (6 bases). This CDR3 contains 14 residues. The V gene's germline CDR1 is SGHRS and CDR2 YFSETQ. V shed 3 bases and J shed 4 bases, with 11 bases lying between them. CDR3 in amino acids: CASSYGDTNQPQHF. CDR3 nucleotides: TGCGCCAGCAGCTACGGGGACACTAATCAGCCCCAGCATTTT.

This clonotype was observed at least ten times. The chain recombines TRBV19 with TRBJ1-3; D call uncertain. The CDR3 contains 17 residues. The V gene's germline CDR1 is LNHDA and CDR2 SQIVND (reference sequence). V lost 11 bases, J lost 0 bases, and 23 bases lay in between. CDR3 DNA: TGTGCCGGTCGGCCCGCGGGTACGTCTCTCTCTGGAAACACCATATATTTT. This gives the protein CAGRPAGTSLSGNTIYF.

In its sample, this clonotype was seen many times. This chain uses TRBV7-9 with TRBJ1-2; TRBD1 is a possible D gene (5 bases). V lost 4 bases, J lost 2 bases, and 14 bases lay in between. Looked up from germline, CDR1 is SEHNR and CDR2 is FQNEAQ (reference sequence). The CDR3 has 15 residues. CDR3 sequence: CASSSPEGRNYGYTF. The CDR3 DNA sequence: TGTGCCAGCAGCTCCCCCGAGGGGCGGAACTATGGCTACACCTTC.

As to this clonotype: At one end, the junction sequence differs from germline, possibly due to a read error. CDR3 sequence reads: CASSKYPGDSYISPLHF. CDR3 DNA: TGTGCCAGCAGCAAATACCCGGGGGACTCCTATATTTCACCCCTCCACTTT. The chain joins TRBV13 to TRBJ1-6; maybe TRBD1 (5 bases). Germline assignment: CDR1 PRHDT and CDR2 FYEKMQ (reference sequence). There are 17 residues in the CDR3.

This clonotype was seen only a few times. V is TRBV6-5 and J is TRBJ2-7; a possible D gene is TRBD1 (5 bases). With 4 bases removed from V and 5 bases from J, the gap between germline ends came to 12 bases. This CDR3 contains 13 residues. Per the germline V gene, CDR1 is MNHEY and CDR2 is SVGAGI. The CDR3 DNA is TGTGCCAGCAGTTCACGACAGAGAAACGAGCAGTACTTC. Translating gives CASSSRQRNEQYF.

This clonotype was detected many times. This CDR3 reads CASSDPNRPTYEQYF. CDR3 coding DNA: TGCGCCAGCAGTGATCCCAACAGGCCAACCTACGAGCAGTACTTC. The chain links TRBV10-2 to TRBJ2-7, with a weak D call TRBD1 (5 bases). The V end lost 3 bases, the J end lost 2 bases, and 14 bases lay between the germline ends. The CDR3 covers 15 residues. Germline CDR1 and CDR2: WSHSY and SAAADI.

This clonotype was observed many times. This sequence joins TRBV20-1 and TRBJ2-7, with 11 bases that match TRBD2. Unmatched junction bases numbered 4, after V lost 6 bases and J lost 3 bases. The germline V gene encodes CDR1 DFQATT and CDR2 SNEGSKA (reference sequence). CDR3 length: 13 residues. CDR3 amino acids: CSAWGLADYEQYF. CDR3 coding DNA: TGCAGTGCATGGGGACTAGCGGACTACGAGCAGTACTTC.

This clonotype was seen at least ten times. The chain combines TRBV25-1 with TRBJ1-2; the D is unclear. This CDR3 region has 13 residues. The V end was cut by 5 bases, the J end by 8 bases, with 15 bases between. Per germline, CDR1 MGHDK and CDR2 SYGVNS. The CDR3 here is CASSLSASRGYTF. CDR3 sequence (DNA): TGTGCCAGCAGTCTTAGCGCCAGTAGAGGCTACACCTTC.

This clonotype was detected many times. V and J are TRBV29-1 and TRBJ1-1, with no clear D. The CDR3 extends over 13 amino acids. Germline V gene data show CDR1 as SQVTM and CDR2 as ANQGSEA. Trimming took off 1 base at V and 1 base at J, with 7 bases between the two ends. DNA for the CDR3: TGCAGCGTTGAAGGTCCGGGGAACACTGAAGCTTTCTTT. Protein: CSVEGPGNTEAFF.

This clonotype came up many times. The V call is TRBV6-1, the J call TRBJ1-2; D is unclear. V lost 8 bases and J lost 7, with 14 bases in between. The germline gives CDR1 MNHNS, CDR2 SASEGT. This CDR3 comprises 12 residues. Here the CDR3 DNA reads TGTGCCAGCGGCGAAGGGTCGCCTGGCTACACCTTC. The encoded protein is CASGEGSPGYTF.